This T cell receptor beta chain appears in the sequencing data of a study of T cells in Graves' hyperthyroidism and ophthalmopathy. Whole-study findings and limits: Among thyroid clonotypes expanded above 0.001, most also appeared in blood.

Amplification of TCR beta CDR3 regions was performed using RNA transcripts as template. The HTBI primer set was used in a first-round RT-PCR of the TCR CDR3. TCRdb ran MiXCR on the multiplex PCR reads and lists one entry per CDR3 protein. The repertoire consists of hundreds of thousands of distinct CDR3 sequences, with roughly 18% occurring once and the leading ten covering about 48%. Trimming removed 0 bases from V and 2 bases from J, with 8 bases in between. Germline assignment: CDR1 DFQATT and CDR2 SNEGSKA (reference sequence). The CDR3 length is 13 residues. Details on this clonotype: Its target is not known.

Sequencing was performed on blood. The TCR comes from a man aged 40-49 years with Graves' hyperthyroidism. The chain couples TRBV20-1 to TRBJ2-7, with D unclear. The CDR3 protein is CSAREDPTYEQYF. DNA for the CDR3: TGCAGTGCTAGAGAGGACCCAACCTACGAGCAGTACTTC.